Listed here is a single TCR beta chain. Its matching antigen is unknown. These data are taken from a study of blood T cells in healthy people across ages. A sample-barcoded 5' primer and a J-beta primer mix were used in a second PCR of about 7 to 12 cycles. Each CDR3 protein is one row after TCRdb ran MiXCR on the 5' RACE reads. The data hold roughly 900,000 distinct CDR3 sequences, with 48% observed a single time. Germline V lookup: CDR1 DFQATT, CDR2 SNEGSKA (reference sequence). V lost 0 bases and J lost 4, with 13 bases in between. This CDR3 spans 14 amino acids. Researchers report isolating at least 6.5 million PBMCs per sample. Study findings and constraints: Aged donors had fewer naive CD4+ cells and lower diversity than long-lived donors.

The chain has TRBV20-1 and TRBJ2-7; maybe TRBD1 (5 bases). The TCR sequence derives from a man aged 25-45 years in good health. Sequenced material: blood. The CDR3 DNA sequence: TGCAGTGCTAGAGACAGGGCCTCGATGTACGAGCAGTACTTC. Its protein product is CSARDRASMYEQYF.